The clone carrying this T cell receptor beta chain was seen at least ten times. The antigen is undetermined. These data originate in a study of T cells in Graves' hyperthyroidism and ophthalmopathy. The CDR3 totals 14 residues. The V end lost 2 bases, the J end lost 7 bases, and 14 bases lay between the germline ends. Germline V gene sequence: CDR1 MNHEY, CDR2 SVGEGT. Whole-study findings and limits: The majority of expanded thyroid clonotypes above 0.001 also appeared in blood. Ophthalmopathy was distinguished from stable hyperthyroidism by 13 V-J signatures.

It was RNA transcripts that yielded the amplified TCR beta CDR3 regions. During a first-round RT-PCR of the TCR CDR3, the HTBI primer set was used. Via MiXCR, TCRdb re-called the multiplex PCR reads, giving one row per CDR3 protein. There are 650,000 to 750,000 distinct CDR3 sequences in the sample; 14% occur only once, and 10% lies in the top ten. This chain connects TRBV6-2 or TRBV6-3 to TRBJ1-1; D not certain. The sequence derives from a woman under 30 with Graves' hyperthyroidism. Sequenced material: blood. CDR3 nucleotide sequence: TGTGCCAGCAGTTACCCCGGGTGGGTAGATGAAGCTTTCTTT. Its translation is CASSYPGWVDEAFF.